A single sample is the source of the 19 T cell receptor beta chains below, sequenced in a study of T-cell reconstitution after alpha-beta-depleted transplantation in children. Unique molecular identifiers were built into the TCRbeta library. TCRdb re-analysed the PCR reads in MiXCR, keeping a single row per CDR3 protein. The table has approximately 640,000 distinct CDR3 sequences, over 15% seen once. The sample consisted of PBMCs from the stem cell graft donor, taken from the stem cell graft. The receptors derive from a human donor who donated a stem cell graft to a child with acute myeloid leukemia.

Only a few counts were recorded for this clonotype. The chain couples TRBV20-1 to TRBJ1-2; D is ambiguous. Germline loops: CDR1 DFQATT, CDR2 SNEGSKA (reference sequence). There are 14 residues in the CDR3. Trimming cost V 2 bases and J 2 bases, with 12 bases left between them. CDR3 coding DNA: TGCAGTGCTAGAAGCCTGACGGACAACTATGGCTACACCTTC. As protein: CSARSLTDNYGYTF.

The chain joins TRBV6-5 to TRBJ2-1, with TRBD2 matching over 12 bases. The CDR3 length is 15 residues. The J segment lost 6 bases and the V segment lost 5 bases, leaving 5 bases of the junction unmatched. The V gene's germline CDR1 is MNHEY and CDR2 SVGAGI. The CDR3 is CASSILAGGPNEQFF. As DNA, the CDR3 is TGTGCCAGCAGTATACTAGCGGGGGGACCCAATGAGCAGTTCTTC.

This clonotype showed up just a few times. J is TRBJ1-1 and V is TRBV4-3; 10 nucleotides agree with TRBD1. V gave up 4 bases and J gave up 9 bases; unmatched junction bases: 17. This CDR3 is built from 17 residues. Germline CDR1 reads LGHNA; CDR2 reads YSLEER. The CDR3 nucleotides are TGCGCCAGCAGCCCGCTTAGACAGGGGGCGGTTTTGTTTCAAGCTTTCTTT. It is translated as CASSPLRQGAVLFQAFF.

This clonotype was detected many times. This sequence joins TRBV20-1 and TRBJ2-7; 9 nucleotides line up with TRBD1. CDR3 size: 15 residues. V was clipped by 4 bases and J by 5 bases; unmatched bases: 12. CDR1 and CDR2 (germline): DFQATT, SNEGSKA (reference sequence). CDR3 residues: CSATTPGQGLDEQYF. DNA of the CDR3: TGCAGTGCTACTACTCCCGGACAGGGGTTGGACGAGCAGTACTTC.

The sample holds many counts of this clonotype. V gene TRBV20-1 combines with J gene TRBJ2-7; D is tentatively TRBD1 or TRBD2 (5 bases each). CDR3 length: 12 residues. V lost 1 base to trimming and J lost 5 bases, with 9 bases between them. Germline values: CDR1 DFQATT, CDR2 SNEGSKA (reference sequence). CDR3 bases: TGCAGTGCTAGAGGGATGGGGGACGAGCAGTACTTC. It encodes CSARGMGDEQYF.

This clonotype occurred many times. This chain links TRBV20-1 with TRBJ2-5; the D is unclear. From germline, CDR1 is DFQATT and CDR2 SNEGSKA (reference sequence). The CDR3 is made up of 14 amino acids. The V end was cut by 4 bases, the J end by 1 base, with 13 bases between. CDR3 DNA: TGCAGTGCTACAGCTCCCGGGCTCCAAGAGACCCAGTACTTC. Protein product: CSATAPGLQETQYF.

This clonotype appeared a few times. J is TRBJ2-2 and V is TRBV2; a weak D match, TRBD2 (5 bases). CDR1 is SNHLY, CDR2 FYNNEI, per germline. This CDR3 comprises 15 residues. V shed 6 bases and J shed 5 bases, with 16 bases lying between them. This CDR3 is CASREDLGYTGELFF. CDR3 nucleotide sequence: TGTGCCAGCAGGGAGGACCTCGGGTATACCGGGGAGCTGTTTTTT.

The rearrangement joins TRBV12-3 or TRBV12-4 to TRBJ2-3; D gene unclear. V was clipped by 7 bases and J by 6 bases, with 8 bases between them. This CDR3 is 11 amino acids long. CDR3 DNA: TGTGCCAGCACCTCTCTTGATACGCAGTATTTT. Translated: CASTSLDTQYF.

The chain recombines TRBV21-1 with TRBJ2-2; the D call in the table, TRBD2, was not verified against the DNA. TRBV21-1 is reported as a pseudogene. The length of the CDR3 is 18 residues. As DNA, the CDR3 is TGTGCCAGCAGCACGCTTTTGAAGATAGGAGGGGACACCGGGGAGCTGTTTTTT. Translating gives CASSTLLKIGGDTGELFF.

This clonotype was observed at least ten times. CDR3 sequence reads: CSVGEGNTGELFF. CDR3 bases: TGCAGCGTCGGGGAGGGGAACACCGGGGAGCTGTTTTTT. V and J are TRBV29-1 and TRBJ2-2; 7 bases map to TRBD2. CDR1 SQVTM and CDR2 ANQGSEA come from the germline V gene. The CDR3 extends over 13 amino acids. The V segment lost 6 bases and the J segment 1 base; nucleotides outside the gene matches: 2.

The V call is TRBV20-1, the J call TRBJ2-7, with D perhaps TRBD1 (6 bases). V lost 5 bases, J lost 6 bases, and 11 bases lay in between. The length of the CDR3 is 11 residues. The germline V gene has CDR1 DFQATT and CDR2 SNEGSKA (reference sequence). The chain's CDR3 is CSALTGIEQYF. In DNA form, the CDR3 reads TGCAGTGCTCTCACAGGGATCGAGCAGTACTTC.

This clonotype has more than one count but fewer than ten. The chain joins TRBV5-1 to TRBJ1-2, with D uncertain. This CDR3 is built from 16 residues. Germline V gene sequence: CDR1 SGHRS, CDR2 YFSETQ. V was clipped by 0 bases and J by 0 bases, with 12 bases between them. CDR3 protein: CASSLVAEPPNYGYTF. CDR3 nucleotide sequence: TGCGCCAGCAGCTTGGTGGCAGAACCTCCTAACTATGGCTACACCTTC.

This clonotype has a count of ten or more. The chain recombines TRBV29-1 with TRBJ2-1; the D is unclear. Per germline, CDR1 SQVTM and CDR2 ANQGSEA. The CDR3 spans 14 residues. V shed 3 bases and J shed 5 bases, with 14 bases lying between them. This CDR3 is CSVERLLVNNEQFF. The CDR3 DNA reads as TGCAGCGTTGAGAGACTCCTTGTGAACAATGAGCAGTTCTTC.

The rearrangement uses TRBV11-2 and TRBJ1-6; 10 positions agree with TRBD1. CDR1 and CDR2 (germline): SGHAT, FQNNGV. Losses at the gene ends were 6 bases for V and 2 bases for J; bases not matched to a gene: 4. The CDR3 sequence is 16 residues long. Written as DNA, the CDR3 is TGTGCCAGCAGTCCCGGGACAGGGGCCTATAATTCACCCCTCCACTTT. It yields the protein CASSPGTGAYNSPLHF. Together with reference TRBV11-2 and TRBJ1-6, the CDR3 gives the full variable domain: EAGVAQSPRYKIIEKRQSVAFWCNPISGHATLYWYQQILGQGPKLLIQFQNNGVVDDSQLPKDRFSAERLKGVDSTLKIQPAKLEDSAVYLCASSPGTGAYNSPLHFGNGTRLTVT.

Many counts were recorded for this clonotype. This chain joins TRBV20-1 and TRBJ1-2, with D unresolved. V was pared by 1 base and J by 5 bases, with 5 bases between. Looked up from germline, CDR1 is DFQATT and CDR2 is SNEGSKA (reference sequence). The CDR3 extends over 11 amino acids. DNA for the CDR3: TGCAGTGCTAGAGTACTTTATGGCTACACCTTC. Its protein product is CSARVLYGYTF.

The gene calls are TRBV9 and TRBJ1-1; D is unclear. V lost 0 bases, J lost 6 bases, and 9 bases lay in between. The germline V gene encodes CDR1 SGDLS and CDR2 YYNGEE. CDR3 length equals 13 residues. Here the CDR3 DNA reads TGTGCCAGCAGCGTAGGGGGATGGGCTGAAGCTTTCTTT. This codes for CASSVGGWAEAFF. Full variable domain (outside the CDR3, taken from reference TRBV9 and TRBJ1-1): DSGVTQTPKHLITATGQRVTLRCSPRSGDLSVYWYQQSLDQGLQFLIQYYNGEERAKGNILERFSAQQFPDLHSELNLSSLELGDSALYFCASSVGGWAEAFFGQGTRLTVV.

The chain employs TRBV7-2 and TRBJ1-4; 7 nucleotides match TRBD1. Germline V gene lookup returns CDR1 SGHTA and CDR2 FQGNSA. V shed 6 bases, J shed 3 bases, and the junction held 7 bases outside the gene matches. The CDR3 totals 15 residues. CDR3 residues: CASSRTGAPNEKLFF. The CDR3 bases are TGTGCCAGCAGTCGTACAGGGGCCCCTAATGAAAAACTGTTTTTT.

The table lists this clonotype with many counts. The chain couples TRBV6-5 to TRBJ1-4, with D unresolved. CDR1 is MNHEY and CDR2 is SVGAGI in the germline V gene. Trimming shortened V by 6 bases and J by 7 bases, and 15 bases separated the two germline ends. The CDR3 spans 14 residues. CDR3: CASRGLNLIEKLFF. CDR3 sequence (DNA): TGTGCCAGCAGGGGTCTAAATCTCATTGAAAAACTGTTTTTT.

This clonotype was seen a handful of times. DNA of the CDR3: TGTGCCAGCAGCGCCCGGACAGGGGCAGGTGAAAAACTGTTTTTT. Protein: CASSARTGAGEKLFF. The V and J genes are TRBV7-2 and TRBJ1-4; TRBD1 matches at 9 bases. The V gene's germline CDR1 is SGHTA and CDR2 FQGNSA. The CDR3 is 15 residues long. Germline trimming cut 5 bases from V and 7 bases from J; bases unmatched to any gene: 8.